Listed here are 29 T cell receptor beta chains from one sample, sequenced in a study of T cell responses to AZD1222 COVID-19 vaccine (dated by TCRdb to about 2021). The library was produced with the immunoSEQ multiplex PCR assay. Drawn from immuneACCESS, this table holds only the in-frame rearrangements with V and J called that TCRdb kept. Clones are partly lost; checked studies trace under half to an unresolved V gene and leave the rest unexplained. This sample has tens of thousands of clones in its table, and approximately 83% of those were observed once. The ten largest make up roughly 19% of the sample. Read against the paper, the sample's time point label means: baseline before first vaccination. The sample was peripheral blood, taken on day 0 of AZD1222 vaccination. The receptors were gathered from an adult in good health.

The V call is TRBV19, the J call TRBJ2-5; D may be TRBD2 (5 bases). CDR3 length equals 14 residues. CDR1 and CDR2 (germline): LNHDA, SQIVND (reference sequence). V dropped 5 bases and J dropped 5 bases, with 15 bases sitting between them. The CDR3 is CASSQTRGPETQYF. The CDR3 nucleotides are TGTGCCAGTAGTCAAACTCGGGGTCCGGAGACCCAGTACTTC.

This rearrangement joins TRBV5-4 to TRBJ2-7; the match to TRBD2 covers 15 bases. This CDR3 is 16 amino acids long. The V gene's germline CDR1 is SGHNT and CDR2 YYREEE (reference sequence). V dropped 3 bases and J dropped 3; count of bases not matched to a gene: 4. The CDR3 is CASSSRTSGGVYEQYF. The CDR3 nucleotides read TGTGCCAGCAGCTCCCGGACTAGCGGGGGGGTCTACGAGCAGTACTTC. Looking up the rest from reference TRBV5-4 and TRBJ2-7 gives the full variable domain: ETGVTQSPTHLIKTRGQQVTLRCSSQSGHNTVSWYQQALGQGPQFIFQYYREEENGRGNFPPRFSGLQFPNYSSELNVNALELDDSALYLCASSSRTSGGVYEQYFGPGTRLTVT.

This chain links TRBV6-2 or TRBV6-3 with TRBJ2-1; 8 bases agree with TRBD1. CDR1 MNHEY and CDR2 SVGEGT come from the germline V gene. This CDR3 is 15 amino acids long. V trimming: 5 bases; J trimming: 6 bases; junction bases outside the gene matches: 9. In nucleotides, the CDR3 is TGTGCCAGCAGTCACAGAGGACAGGGAGGCAATGAGCAGTTCTTC. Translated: CASSHRGQGGNEQFF.

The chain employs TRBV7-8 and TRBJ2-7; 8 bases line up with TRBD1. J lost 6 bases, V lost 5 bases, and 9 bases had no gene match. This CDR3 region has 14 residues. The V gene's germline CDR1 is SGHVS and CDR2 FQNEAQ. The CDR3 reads CASSLGTGRAEQYF. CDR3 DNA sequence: TGTGCCAGCAGCCTCGGGACAGGTCGGGCCGAGCAGTACTTC.

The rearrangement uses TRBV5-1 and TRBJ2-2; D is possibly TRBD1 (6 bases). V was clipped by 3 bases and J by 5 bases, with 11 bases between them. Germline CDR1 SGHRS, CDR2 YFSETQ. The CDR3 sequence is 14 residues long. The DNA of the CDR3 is TGCGCCAGCAGCTCTGGGGGACAAACCGGGGAGCTGTTTTTT. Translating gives CASSSGGQTGELFF.

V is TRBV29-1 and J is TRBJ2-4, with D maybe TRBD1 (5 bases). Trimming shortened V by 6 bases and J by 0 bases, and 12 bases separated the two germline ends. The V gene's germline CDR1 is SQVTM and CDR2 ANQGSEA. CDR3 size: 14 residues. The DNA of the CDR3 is TGCAGCGTAAGACAGACACTAGCCAAAAACATTCAGTACTTC. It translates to CSVRQTLAKNIQYF.

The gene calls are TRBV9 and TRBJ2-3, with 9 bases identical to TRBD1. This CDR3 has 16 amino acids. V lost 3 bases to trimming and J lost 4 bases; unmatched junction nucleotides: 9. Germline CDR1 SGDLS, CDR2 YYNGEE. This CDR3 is CASSADPGQGADTQYF. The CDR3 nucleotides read TGTGCCAGCAGCGCAGACCCGGGACAGGGCGCAGATACGCAGTATTTT.

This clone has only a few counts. In DNA, the CDR3 is TGTGCCAGCAGCTTCAGACAGGGGGTGACTGAAGCTTTCTTT. Residues: CASSFRQGVTEAFF. The rearrangement joins TRBV7-3 to TRBJ1-1, with TRBD1 matching over 9 bases. The V and J ends lost 3 bases and 5 bases, in that order; junction bases with no gene match: 4. Germline V CDR1 and CDR2: SGHTA, FQGTGA. This CDR3 is built from 14 residues.

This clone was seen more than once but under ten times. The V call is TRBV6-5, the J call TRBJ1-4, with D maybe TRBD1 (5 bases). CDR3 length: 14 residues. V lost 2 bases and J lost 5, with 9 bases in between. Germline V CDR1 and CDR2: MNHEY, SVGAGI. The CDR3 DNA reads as TGTGCCAGCAGTTACAGGGGCCCCAATGAAAAACTGTTTTTT. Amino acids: CASSYRGPNEKLFF.

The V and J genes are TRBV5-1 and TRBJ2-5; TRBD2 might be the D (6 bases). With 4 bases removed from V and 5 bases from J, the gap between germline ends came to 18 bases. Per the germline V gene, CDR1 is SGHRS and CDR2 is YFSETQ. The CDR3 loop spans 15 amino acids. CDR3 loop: CASSRGTDGGETQYF. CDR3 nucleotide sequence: TGCGCCAGCAGCCGGGGAACCGACGGAGGGGAGACCCAGTACTTC.

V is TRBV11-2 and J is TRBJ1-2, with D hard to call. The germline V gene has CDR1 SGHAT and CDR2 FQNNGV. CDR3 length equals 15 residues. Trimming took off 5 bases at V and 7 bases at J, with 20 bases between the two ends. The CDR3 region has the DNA TGTGCCAGCAGCCCGGACCGTATACTTGCGGCTGGCTACACCTTC. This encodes CASSPDRILAAGYTF.

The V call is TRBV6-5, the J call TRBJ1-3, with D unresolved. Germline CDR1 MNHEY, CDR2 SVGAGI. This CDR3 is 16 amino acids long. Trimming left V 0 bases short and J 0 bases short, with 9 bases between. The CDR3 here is CASSYSFTVSGNTIYF. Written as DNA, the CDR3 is TGTGCCAGCAGTTACTCATTCACCGTCTCTGGAAACACCATATATTTT.

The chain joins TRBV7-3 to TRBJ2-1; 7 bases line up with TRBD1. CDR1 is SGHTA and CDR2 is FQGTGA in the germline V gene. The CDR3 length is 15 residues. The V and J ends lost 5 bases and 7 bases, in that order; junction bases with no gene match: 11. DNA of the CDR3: TGTGCCAGCAGCGGATCCGGGACAGTCAGAAATGAGCAGTTCTTC. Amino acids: CASSGSGTVRNEQFF.

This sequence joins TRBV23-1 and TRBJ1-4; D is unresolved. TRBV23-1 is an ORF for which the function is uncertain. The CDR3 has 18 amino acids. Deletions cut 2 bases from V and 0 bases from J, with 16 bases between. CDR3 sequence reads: CASSQLLNFGPTNEKLFF. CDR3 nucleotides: TGCGCCAGCAGTCAACTTTTAAATTTCGGTCCAACTAATGAAAAACTGTTTTTT.

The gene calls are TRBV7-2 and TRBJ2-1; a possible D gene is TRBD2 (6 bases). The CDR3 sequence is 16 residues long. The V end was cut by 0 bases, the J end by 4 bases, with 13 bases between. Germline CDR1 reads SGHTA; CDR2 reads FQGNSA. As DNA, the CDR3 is TGTGCCAGCAGCTTAGCAAGCGGGTTAGGTTACAATGAGCAGTTCTTC. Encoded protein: CASSLASGLGYNEQFF.

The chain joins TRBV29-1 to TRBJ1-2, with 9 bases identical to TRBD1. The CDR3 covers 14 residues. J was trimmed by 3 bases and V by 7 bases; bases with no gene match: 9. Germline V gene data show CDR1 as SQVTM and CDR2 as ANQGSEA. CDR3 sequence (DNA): TGCAGCGCCCTTGGGGACAGGGAACACTATGGCTACACCTTC. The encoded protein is CSALGDREHYGYTF.

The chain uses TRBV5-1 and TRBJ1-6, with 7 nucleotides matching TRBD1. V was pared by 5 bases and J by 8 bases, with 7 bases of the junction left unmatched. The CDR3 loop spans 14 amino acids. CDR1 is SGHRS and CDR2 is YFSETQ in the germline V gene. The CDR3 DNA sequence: TGCGCCAGCAGGCCGGACAGGTTGGATTCACCCCTCCACTTT. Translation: CASRPDRLDSPLHF.

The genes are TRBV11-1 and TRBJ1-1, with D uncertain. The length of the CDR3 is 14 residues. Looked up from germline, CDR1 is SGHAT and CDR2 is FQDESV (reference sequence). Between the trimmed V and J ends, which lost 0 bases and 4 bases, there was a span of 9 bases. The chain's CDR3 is CASSLAQASTEAFF. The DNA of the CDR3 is TGTGCCAGCAGCTTAGCGCAGGCCAGCACTGAAGCTTTCTTT.

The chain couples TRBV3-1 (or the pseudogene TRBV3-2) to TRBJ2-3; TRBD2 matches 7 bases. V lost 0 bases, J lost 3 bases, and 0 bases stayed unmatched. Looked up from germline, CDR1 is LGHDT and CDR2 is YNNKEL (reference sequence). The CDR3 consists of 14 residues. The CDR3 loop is CASSQELATDTQYF. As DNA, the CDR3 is TGTGCCAGCAGCCAAGAACTAGCGACAGATACGCAGTATTTT.

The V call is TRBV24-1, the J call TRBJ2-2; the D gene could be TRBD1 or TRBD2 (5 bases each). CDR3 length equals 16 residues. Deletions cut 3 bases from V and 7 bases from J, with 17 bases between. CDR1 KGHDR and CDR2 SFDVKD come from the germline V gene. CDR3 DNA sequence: TGTGCCACCAGTGATACCCCGGGGCACACCGGCGGGGAGCTGTTTTTT. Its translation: CATSDTPGHTGGELFF.

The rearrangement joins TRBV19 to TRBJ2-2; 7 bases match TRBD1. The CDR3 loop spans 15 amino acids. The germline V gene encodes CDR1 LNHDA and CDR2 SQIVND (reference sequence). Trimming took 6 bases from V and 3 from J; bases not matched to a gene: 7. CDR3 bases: TGTGCCAGTAGGCGACAGGGCCTGGACACCGGGGAGCTGTTTTTT. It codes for CASRRQGLDTGELFF.

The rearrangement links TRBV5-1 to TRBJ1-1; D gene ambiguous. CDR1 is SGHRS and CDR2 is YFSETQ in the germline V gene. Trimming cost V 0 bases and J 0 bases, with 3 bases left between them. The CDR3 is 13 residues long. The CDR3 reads CASSLEVNTEAFF. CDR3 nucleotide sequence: TGCGCCAGCAGCTTGGAGGTGAACACTGAAGCTTTCTTT.

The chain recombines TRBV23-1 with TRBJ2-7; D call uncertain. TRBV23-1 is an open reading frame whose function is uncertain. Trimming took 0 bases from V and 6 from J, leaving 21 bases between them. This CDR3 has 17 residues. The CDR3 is CASSQSEGLIQECEQYF. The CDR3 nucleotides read TGCGCCAGCAGTCAATCTGAAGGGTTGATTCAGGAGTGCGAGCAGTACTTC.

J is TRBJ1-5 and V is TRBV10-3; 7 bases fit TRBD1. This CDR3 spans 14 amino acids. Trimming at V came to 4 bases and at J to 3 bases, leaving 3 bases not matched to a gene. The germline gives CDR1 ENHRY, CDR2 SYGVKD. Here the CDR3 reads CAISGGQINQPQHF. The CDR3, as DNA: TGTGCCATCAGTGGGGGACAGATCAATCAGCCCCAGCATTTT.

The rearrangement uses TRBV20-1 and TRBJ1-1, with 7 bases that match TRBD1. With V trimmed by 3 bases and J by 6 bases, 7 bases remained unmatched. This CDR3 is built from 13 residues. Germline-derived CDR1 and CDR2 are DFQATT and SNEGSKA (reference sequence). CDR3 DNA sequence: TGCAGTGCTAGTAAAGGGGGCTGGTCTGAAGCTTTCTTT. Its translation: CSASKGGWSEAFF.

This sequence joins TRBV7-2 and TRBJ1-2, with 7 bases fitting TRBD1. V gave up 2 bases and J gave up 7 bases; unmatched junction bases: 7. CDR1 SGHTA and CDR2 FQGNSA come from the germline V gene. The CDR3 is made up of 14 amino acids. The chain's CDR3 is CASSLTDRASGYTF. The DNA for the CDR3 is TGTGCCAGCAGCTTAACAGACAGGGCCTCTGGCTACACCTTC.

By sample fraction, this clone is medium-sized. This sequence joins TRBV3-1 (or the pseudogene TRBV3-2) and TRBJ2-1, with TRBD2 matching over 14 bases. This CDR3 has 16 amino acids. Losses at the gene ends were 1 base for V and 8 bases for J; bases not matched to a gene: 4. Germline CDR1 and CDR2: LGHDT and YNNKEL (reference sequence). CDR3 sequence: CASSQGLAGGQHEQFF. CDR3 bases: TGTGCCAGCAGCCAAGGACTAGCGGGGGGGCAACATGAGCAGTTCTTC.

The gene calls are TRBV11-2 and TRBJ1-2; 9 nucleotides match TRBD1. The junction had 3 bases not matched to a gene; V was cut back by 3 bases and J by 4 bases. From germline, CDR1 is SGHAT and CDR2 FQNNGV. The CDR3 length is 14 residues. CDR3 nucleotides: TGTGCCAGCAGCTTTACAGGGGGCCCCTATGGCTACACCTTC. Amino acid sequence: CASSFTGGPYGYTF.

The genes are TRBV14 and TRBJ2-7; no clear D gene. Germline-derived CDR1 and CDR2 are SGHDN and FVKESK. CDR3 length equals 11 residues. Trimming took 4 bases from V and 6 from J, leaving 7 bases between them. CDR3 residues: CASSPGVEQYF. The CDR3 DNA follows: TGTGCCAGCAGCCCTGGAGTCGAGCAGTACTTC.